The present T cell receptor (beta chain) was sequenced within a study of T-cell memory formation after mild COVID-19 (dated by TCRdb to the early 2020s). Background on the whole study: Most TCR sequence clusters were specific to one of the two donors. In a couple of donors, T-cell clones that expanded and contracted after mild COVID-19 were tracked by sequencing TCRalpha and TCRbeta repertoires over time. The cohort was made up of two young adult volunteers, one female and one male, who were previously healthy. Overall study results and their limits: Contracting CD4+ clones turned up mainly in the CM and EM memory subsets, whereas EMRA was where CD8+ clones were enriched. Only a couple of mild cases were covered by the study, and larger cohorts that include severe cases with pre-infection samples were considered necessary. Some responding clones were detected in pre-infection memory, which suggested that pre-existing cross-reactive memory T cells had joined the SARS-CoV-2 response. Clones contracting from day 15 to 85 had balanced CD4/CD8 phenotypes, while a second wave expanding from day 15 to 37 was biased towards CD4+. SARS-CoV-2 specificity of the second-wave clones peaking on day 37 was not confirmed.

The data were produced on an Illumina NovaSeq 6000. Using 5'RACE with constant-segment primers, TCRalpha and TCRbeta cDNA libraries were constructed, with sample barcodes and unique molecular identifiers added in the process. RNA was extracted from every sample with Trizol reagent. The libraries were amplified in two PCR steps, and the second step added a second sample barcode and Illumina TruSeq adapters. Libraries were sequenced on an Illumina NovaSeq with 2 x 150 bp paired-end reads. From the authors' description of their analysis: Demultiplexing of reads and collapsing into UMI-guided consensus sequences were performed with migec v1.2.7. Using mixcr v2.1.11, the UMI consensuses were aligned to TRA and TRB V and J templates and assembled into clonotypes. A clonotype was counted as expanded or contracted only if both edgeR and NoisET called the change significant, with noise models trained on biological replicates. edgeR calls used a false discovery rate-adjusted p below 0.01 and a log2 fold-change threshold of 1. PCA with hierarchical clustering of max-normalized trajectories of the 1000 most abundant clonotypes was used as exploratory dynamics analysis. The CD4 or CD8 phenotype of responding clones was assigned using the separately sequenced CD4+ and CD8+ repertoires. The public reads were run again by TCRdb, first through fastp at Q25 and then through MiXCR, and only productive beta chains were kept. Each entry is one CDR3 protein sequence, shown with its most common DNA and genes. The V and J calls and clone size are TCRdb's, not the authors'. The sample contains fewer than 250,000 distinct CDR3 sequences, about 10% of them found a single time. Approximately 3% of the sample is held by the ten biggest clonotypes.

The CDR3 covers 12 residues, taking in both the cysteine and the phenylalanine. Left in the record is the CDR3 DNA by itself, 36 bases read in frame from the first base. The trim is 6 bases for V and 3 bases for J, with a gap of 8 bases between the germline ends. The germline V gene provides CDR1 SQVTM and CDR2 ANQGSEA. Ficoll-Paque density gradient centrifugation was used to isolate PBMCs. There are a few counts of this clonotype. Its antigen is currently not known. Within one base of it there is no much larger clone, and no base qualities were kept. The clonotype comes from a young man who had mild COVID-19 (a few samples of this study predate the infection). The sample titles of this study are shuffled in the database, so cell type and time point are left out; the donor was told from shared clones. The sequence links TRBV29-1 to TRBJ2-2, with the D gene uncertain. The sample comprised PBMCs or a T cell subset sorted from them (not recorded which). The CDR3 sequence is CSVSPDTGELFF. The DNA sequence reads TGCAGCGTCTCACCGGACACCGGGGAGCTGTTTTTT.